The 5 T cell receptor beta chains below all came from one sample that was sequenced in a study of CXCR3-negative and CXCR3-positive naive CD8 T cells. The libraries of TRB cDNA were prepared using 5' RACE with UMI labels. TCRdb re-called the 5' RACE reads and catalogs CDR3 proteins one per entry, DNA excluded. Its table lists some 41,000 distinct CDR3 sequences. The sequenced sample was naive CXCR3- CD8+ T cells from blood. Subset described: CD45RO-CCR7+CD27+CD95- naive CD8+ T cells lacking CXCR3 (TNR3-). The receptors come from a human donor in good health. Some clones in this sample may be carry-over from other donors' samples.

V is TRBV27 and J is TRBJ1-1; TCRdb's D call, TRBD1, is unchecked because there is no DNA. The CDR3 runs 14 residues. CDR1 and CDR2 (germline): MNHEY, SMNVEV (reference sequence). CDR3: CASSFSFTGLEAFF.

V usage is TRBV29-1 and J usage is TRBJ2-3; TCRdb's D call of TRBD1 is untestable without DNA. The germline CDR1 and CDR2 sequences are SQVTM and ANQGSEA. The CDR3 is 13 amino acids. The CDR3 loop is CSALTQGWDTQYF.

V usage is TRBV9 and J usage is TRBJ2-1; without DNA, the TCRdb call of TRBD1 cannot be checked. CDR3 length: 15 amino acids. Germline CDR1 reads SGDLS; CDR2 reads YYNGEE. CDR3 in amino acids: CASSEQGFGGDEQFF.

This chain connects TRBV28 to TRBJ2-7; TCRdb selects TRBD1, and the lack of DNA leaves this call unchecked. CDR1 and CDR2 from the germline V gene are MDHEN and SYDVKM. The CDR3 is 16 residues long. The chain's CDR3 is CASSLFPRQGAYEQYF.

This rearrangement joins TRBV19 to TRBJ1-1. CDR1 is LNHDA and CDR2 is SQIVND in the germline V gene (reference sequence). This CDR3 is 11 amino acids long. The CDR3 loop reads CASSMGTEAFF.